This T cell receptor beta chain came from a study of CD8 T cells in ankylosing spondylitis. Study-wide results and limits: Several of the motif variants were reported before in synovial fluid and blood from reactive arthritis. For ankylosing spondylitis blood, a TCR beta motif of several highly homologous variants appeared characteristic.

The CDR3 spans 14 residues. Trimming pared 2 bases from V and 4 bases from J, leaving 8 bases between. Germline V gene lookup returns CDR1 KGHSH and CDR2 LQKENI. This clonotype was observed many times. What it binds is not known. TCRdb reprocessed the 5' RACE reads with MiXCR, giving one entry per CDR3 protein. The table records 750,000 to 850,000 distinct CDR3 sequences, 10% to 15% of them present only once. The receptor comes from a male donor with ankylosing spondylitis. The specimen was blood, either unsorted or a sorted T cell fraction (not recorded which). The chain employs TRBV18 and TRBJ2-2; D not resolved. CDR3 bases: TGTGCCAGCTCACCAGGGGTCGTCACCGGGGAGCTGTTTTTT. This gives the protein CASSPGVVTGELFF.